This T cell receptor beta chain was identified during a study of blood T cell repertoires in COVID-19. Germline V gives CDR1 DFQATT, CDR2 SNEGSKA (reference sequence). The CDR3 length is 12 residues. Trimming left V 3 bases short and J 9 bases short, with 14 bases between. Method: immunoSEQ multiplex PCR; TCRdb's copy keeps in-frame clones and lacks some. Of about 370,000 clones in the sample, around 89% are singletons; the top ten hold roughly 6.8%. The chain employs TRBV20-1 and TRBJ1-2; the D is unclear. Sequencing was performed on peripheral blood. The source of this sequence is a man younger than 35 with active or convalescent COVID-19. DNA of the CDR3: TGCAGTGCTAGTCGACAAGATCATCGCTACACCTTC. It specifies CSASRQDHRYTF.